This T cell receptor beta chain originates from a study of vaccination and CD4 T cells after COVID-19. The germline V and J ends were trimmed by 5 bases and 9 bases, with 20 bases remaining between them. This CDR3 comprises 15 residues. Germline V gene sequence: CDR1 MNHEY, CDR2 SVGEGT. The Oncomine TCR Beta short-read assay generated sequence data from the DNA of cultured CD4+ T cells. MiXCR, applied by TCRdb to the PCR reads, yields one record per CDR3 protein. The profile shows approximately 18,000 distinct CDR3 sequences, roughly 43% of them singletons. Described treatment: roughly 10-day PBMC culture with coronavirus spike peptide pools or control peptides (ViraFEST assay). As for this clonotype: Its antigen is currently unknown.

This receptor was obtained from a human donor who had recovered from COVID-19. This chain links TRBV6-2 or TRBV6-3 with TRBJ1-5; D is unclear. Sequenced material: CD4+ T cells from blood, cultured in vitro, taken after SARS-CoV-2 vaccination. CDR3: CASSDNRPDVWPQHF. CDR3 in DNA: TGTGCCAGCAGTGACAATAGACCGGACGTGTGGCCCCAGCATTTT.